One and the same sample provided the 24 T cell receptor beta chains below, sequenced in a study of blood T cell repertoires in COVID-19 (TCRdb year 2020). The library was produced with the immunoSEQ multiplex PCR assay. This is the immuneACCESS table as TCRdb keeps it, with only in-frame sequences that have V and J called. A part of the clones is gone; compared with another copy, unresolved V genes explain less than half, and the rest is unexplained. This sample gives about 140,000 clones in total; about 86% of them show up just once. About 8% of the sample goes to the ten largest clones. Sequenced sample: peripheral blood. The receptors shown here come from a woman in her sixties or seventies with acute or convalescent COVID-19.

The chain couples TRBV27 to TRBJ2-7, with D unclear. V dropped 10 bases and J dropped 1 base, with 20 bases sitting between them. Per germline, CDR1 MNHEY and CDR2 SMNVEV (reference sequence). CDR3 size: 15 residues. CDR3 sequence: CATRVGGRVSYEQYF. For the CDR3, the DNA is TGTGCCACCCGTGTCGGCGGTCGGGTTTCCTACGAGCAGTACTTC.

The chain links TRBV6-5 to TRBJ2-2, with 9 bases matching TRBD1. Germline V gene sequence: CDR1 MNHEY, CDR2 SVGAGI. This CDR3 has 14 amino acids. V dropped 6 bases and J dropped 3; count of bases not matched to a gene: 2. CDR3 protein: CASRTGGDTGELFF. In DNA, the CDR3 is TGTGCCAGCAGGACAGGGGGGGACACCGGGGAGCTGTTTTTT.

V usage is TRBV23-1 and J usage is TRBJ2-1; 9 nucleotides line up with TRBD1. TRBV23-1 is classed as an ORF, of uncertain function. The CDR3 is 18 residues long. Trimming took 2 bases from V and 8 from J; bases not matched to a gene: 16. The CDR3 coding sequence is TGCGCCAGCAGTCAAAATCGAGCCCGGGACAGGGCACGGGATGAGCAGTTCTTC. This codes for CASSQNRARDRARDEQFF.

The gene calls are TRBV9 and TRBJ1-1; no reliable D call. CDR3 size: 15 residues. The V and J ends lost 0 bases and 4 bases respectively, with 13 bases between them. Germline V gene data show CDR1 as SGDLS and CDR2 as YYNGEE. This CDR3 reads CASSVGGGQLTEAFF. The CDR3 nucleotides are TGTGCCAGCAGCGTAGGCGGCGGGCAGCTCACTGAAGCTTTCTTT.

This CDR3 reads CASSIKGASTGELFF. CDR3 bases: TGTGCCAGTAGTATAAAGGGGGCTAGCACCGGGGAGCTGTTTTTT. This chain uses TRBV19 with TRBJ2-2, with 7 bases that match TRBD1. Germline-derived CDR1 and CDR2 are LNHDA and SQIVND (reference sequence). The V gene end was trimmed by 2 bases and the J gene end by 4 bases; junction bases not matched to a gene: 4. The CDR3 runs to 15 residues.

V gene TRBV12-2 combines with J gene TRBJ2-7; TRBD2 reflects the table's D call only, with no check against the DNA. TRBV12-2 is described as a pseudogene. The CDR3 has 10 amino acids. The CDR3 region is CASPLYEQYF. CDR3 DNA: TGTGCAAGTCCTCTCTACGAGCAGTACTTC.

The chain has TRBV6-2 or TRBV6-3 and TRBJ2-1, with 12 bases that match TRBD2. Germline CDR1 is MNHEY and CDR2 is SVGEGT. V shed 4 bases, J shed 6 bases, and the junction held 10 bases outside the gene matches. The CDR3 consists of 17 residues. CDR3 coding DNA: TGTGCCAGCAGTTGGCTAGCGGGGGGGCACCGGGGCAATGAGCAGTTCTTC. Protein sequence: CASSWLAGGHRGNEQFF.

This clone was picked up a small number of times. In the same sample, other DNA sequences code for this CDR3. The chain joins TRBV7-9 to TRBJ2-3; the match to TRBD1 covers 9 bases. The V and J ends lost 10 bases and 0 bases, in that order; junction bases with no gene match: 5. The germline V gene has CDR1 SEHNR and CDR2 FQNEAQ (reference sequence). The CDR3 is 14 residues long. The CDR3: CATSGTGSTDTQYF. CDR3 bases: TGTGCCACCTCCGGGACAGGGAGCACAGATACGCAGTATTTT. Full variable domain (rest looked up from reference TRBV7-9 and TRBJ2-3): DTGVSQNPRHKITKRGQNVTFRCDPISEHNRLYWYRQTLGQGPEFLTYFQNEAQLEKSRLLSDRFSAERPKGSFSTLEIQRTEQGDSAMYLCATSGTGSTDTQYFGPGTRLTVL.

The genes are TRBV29-1 and TRBJ2-7, with D maybe TRBD2 (6 bases). The V gene's germline CDR1 is SQVTM and CDR2 ANQGSEA. This CDR3 comprises 16 residues. Trimming cost V 1 base and J 4 bases, with 20 bases left between them. The CDR3 bases are TGCAGCGTTGAAGTCAGCCCCCGGCTAGCGACGTACGAGCAGTACTTC. It translates to CSVEVSPRLATYEQYF.

The V gene is TRBV4-2, the J gene TRBJ1-4, with D unresolved. The length of the CDR3 is 15 residues. CDR1 is LGHNA, CDR2 YNFKEQ, per germline. The V gene lost 4 bases and the J gene lost 11 bases, with 20 bases spanning the gap. The CDR3 protein is CASSLPAGSVEKLFF. As DNA, the CDR3 is TGTGCCAGCAGCCTTCCCGCGGGTTCGGTGGAGAAACTGTTTTTT.

The chain carries TRBV19 and TRBJ1-1; D is perhaps TRBD1 (5 bases). Germline lookup yields CDR1 LNHDA and CDR2 SQIVND (reference sequence). V dropped 8 bases and J dropped 10 bases, with 14 bases sitting between them. The CDR3 totals 11 residues. Here the CDR3 DNA reads TGTGCCAGTCGCAAAGGGGTGGCAGCTTTCTTT. Translation gives CASRKGVAAFF.

As regards this clone: An end of the junction does not agree with germline; a read error may underlie this. The gene calls are TRBV4-2 and TRBJ1-3, with TRBD1 identical over 8 bases. The CDR3 is 16 amino acids. The V gene's germline CDR1 is LGHNA and CDR2 YNFKEQ. Written as DNA, the CDR3 is TGTGCCAGCAGCCAAGGCCCCTCCGGGACAGGCCTTATTCTTGTTTTT. Translated, it gives CASSQGPSGTGLILVF.

The CDR3 loop reads CAIRLPVAWLRVDSPLHF. CDR3 bases: TGTGCCATCAGACTCCCGGTGGCGTGGTTACGGGTTGATTCACCCCTCCACTTT. V gene TRBV11-3 combines with J gene TRBJ1-6; D is uncertain. Germline lookup yields CDR1 SGHNT and CDR2 YENEEA. The CDR3 extends over 18 amino acids. Trimming stripped 10 bases from V and 8 bases from J, with 30 bases between.

The V and J genes are TRBV10-3 and TRBJ1-1; weak D call: TRBD1 (5 bases). CDR1 and CDR2 from the germline V gene are ENHRY and SYGVKD. The CDR3 consists of 13 residues. The V and J ends lost 6 bases and 3 bases respectively, with 11 bases between them. CDR3 in DNA: TGTGCCATCAGCCCGACAGTGGACACTGAAGCTTTCTTT. It translates to CAISPTVDTEAFF.

As DNA, the CDR3 is TGTGCCAGCGTTTCGAGGGCTGGGACAGGGGCGAATATTGGGTACAATGAGCAGTTCTTC. It codes for CASVSRAGTGANIGYNEQFF. The V gene is TRBV7-8, the J gene TRBJ2-1; 10 bases align to TRBD1. The junction had 23 bases not matched to a gene; V was cut back by 8 bases and J by 4 bases. The CDR3 has 20 residues. Per germline, CDR1 SGHVS and CDR2 FQNEAQ. The full variable domain, with the rest looked up from reference TRBV7-8 and TRBJ2-1, is GAGVSQSPRYKVAKRGQDVALRCDPISGHVSLFWYQQALGQGPEFLTYFQNEAQLDKSGLPSDRFFAERPEGSVSTLKIQRTQQEDSAVYLCASVSRAGTGANIGYNEQFFGPGTRLTVL.

The chain couples TRBV2 to TRBJ1-6; 7 nucleotides line up with TRBD1. The CDR3 sequence is 23 residues long. V was clipped by 5 bases and J by 0 bases; unmatched bases: 25. Germline-derived CDR1 and CDR2 are SNHLY and FYNNEI. CDR3: CASSRRTGSVGVNLSSYNSPLHF. In nucleotides, the CDR3 is TGTGCCAGCAGTAGGAGGACAGGCTCCGTTGGGGTTAACTTGAGCTCCTATAATTCACCCCTCCACTTT.

This chain connects TRBV5-1 to TRBJ2-6; D is possibly TRBD2 (5 bases). With 7 bases removed from V and 0 bases from J, the gap between germline ends came to 17 bases. Germline assignment: CDR1 SGHRS and CDR2 YFSETQ. CDR3 length: 17 amino acids. The CDR3 nucleotides are TGCGCCAGCTGGGCGGGCCCGACGTTCTCTGGGGCCAACGTCCTGACTTTC. It is translated as CASWAGPTFSGANVLTF.

This clone has a single count. The chain combines TRBV29-1 with TRBJ2-7; TRBD1 matches at 8 bases. V lost 8 bases to trimming and J lost 6 bases; unmatched junction nucleotides: 12. The CDR3 length is 13 residues. CDR1 and CDR2 (germline): SQVTM, ANQGSEA. CDR3 bases: TGCAGCCTCCTCCTGGCAGGGGGCACCGAGCAGTACTTC. This codes for CSLLLAGGTEQYF.

This sequence joins TRBV4-2 and TRBJ2-7; D is perhaps TRBD1 (6 bases). The CDR3 is 16 amino acids. Deletions cut 0 bases from V and 2 bases from J, with 14 bases between. The germline CDR1 and CDR2 sequences are LGHNA and YNFKEQ. The chain's CDR3 is CASSQDLAGVTYEQYF. Here the CDR3 DNA reads TGTGCCAGCAGCCAAGATCTGGCAGGGGTAACCTACGAGCAGTACTTC.

The rearrangement links TRBV4-1 to TRBJ2-5; D may be TRBD2 (5 bases). The CDR3 runs to 16 residues. V was pared by 0 bases and J by 4 bases, with 15 bases between. Per germline, CDR1 MGHRA and CDR2 YSYEKL. The CDR3 sequence is CASSQDWRSGGETQYF. The CDR3 DNA reads TGCGCCAGCAGCCAAGATTGGCGTTCTGGAGGAGAGACCCAGTACTTC.

This clone was seen more than once but under ten times. This chain uses TRBV20-1 with TRBJ2-7; no clear D gene. V lost 1 base and J 6 bases, leaving 7 bases between the germline ends. The CDR3 is 11 amino acids. Looked up from germline, CDR1 is DFQATT and CDR2 is SNEGSKA (reference sequence). For the CDR3, the DNA is TGCAGTGCTAGAGGGGCTGGCGAGCAGTACTTC. Translating gives CSARGAGEQYF.

The chain links TRBV11-3 to TRBJ2-2; weak D call: TRBD1 (5 bases). CDR3 length: 16 residues. V shed 1 base and J shed 6 bases, with 15 bases lying between them. Germline-derived CDR1 and CDR2 are SGHNT and YENEEA. The CDR3 coding sequence is TGTGCCAGCAGCTTAGTCCCCCCCAGGGTCTCCGGGGAGCTGTTTTTT. It translates to CASSLVPPRVSGELFF.

The chain joins TRBV5-1 to TRBJ2-3, with D unresolved. The CDR3 loop spans 12 amino acids. The germline V and J ends were trimmed by 1 base and 4 bases, with 4 bases remaining between them. CDR1 and CDR2 (germline): SGHRS, YFSETQ. CDR3 DNA: TGCGCCAGCAGCTTGCTAGCAGATACGCAGTATTTT. The encoded protein is CASSLLADTQYF.

The CDR3 DNA reads as TGTGCCAGCAGTTTATCGGGACAGGGATCCCAAGAGACCCAGTACTTC. It translates to CASSLSGQGSQETQYF. This chain connects TRBV28 to TRBJ2-5; 9 bases are a match to TRBD1. V was clipped by 1 base and J by 1 base; unmatched bases: 4. This CDR3 has 16 amino acids. Germline CDR1 MDHEN, CDR2 SYDVKM.